Only one count was recorded for the clone carrying this T cell receptor (beta chain). Deletions cut 3 bases from V and 1 base from J, with 12 bases between. The germline CDR1 and CDR2 sequences are KGHSH and LQKENI. This CDR3 spans 15 amino acids. Clones were sequenced by immunoSEQ multiplex PCR, and TCRdb holds only the in-frame ones, with some missing. This table has 20,000 to 25,000 clones, 60% to 75% appearing once. The data are from a study of radiotherapy plus CTLA-4 blockade in lung cancer. Sequencing used peripheral blood, obtained from a patient treated with radiotherapy plus ipilimumab. V and J are TRBV18 and TRBJ1-1; tentatively, D is TRBD1 (6 bases). The clonotype comes from a human donor with non-small cell lung cancer whose response to radiotherapy plus ipilimumab could not be evaluated. CDR3 region: CASSPGQQTNTEAFF. CDR3 nucleotides: TGTGCCAGCTCACCGGGACAACAAACGAACACTGAAGCTTTCTTT.